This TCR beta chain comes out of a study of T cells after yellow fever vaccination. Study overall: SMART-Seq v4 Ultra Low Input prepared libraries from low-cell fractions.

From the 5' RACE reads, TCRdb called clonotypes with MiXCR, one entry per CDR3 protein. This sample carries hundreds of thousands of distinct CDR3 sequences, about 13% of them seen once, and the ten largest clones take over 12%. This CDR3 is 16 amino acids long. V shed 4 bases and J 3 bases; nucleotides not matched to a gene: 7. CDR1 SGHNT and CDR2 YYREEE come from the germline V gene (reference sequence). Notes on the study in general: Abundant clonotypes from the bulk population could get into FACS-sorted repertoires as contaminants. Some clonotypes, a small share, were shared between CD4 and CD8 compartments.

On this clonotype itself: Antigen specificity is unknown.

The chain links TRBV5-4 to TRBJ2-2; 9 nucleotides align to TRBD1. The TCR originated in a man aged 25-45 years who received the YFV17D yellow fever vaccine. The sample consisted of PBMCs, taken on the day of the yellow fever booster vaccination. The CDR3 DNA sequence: TGTGCCAGCAGCGCCGGGACAGGGACCCACACCGGGGAGCTGTTTTTT. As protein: CASSAGTGTHTGELFF.